This T cell receptor (beta chain) came from a study of T cells after yellow fever vaccination. Turning to the study itself: It was SMART-Seq v4 Ultra Low Input that prepared the fractions with low cell numbers.

General study results and limits: Most primary-vaccination clones reappeared after the booster (about 97% CD4, 88% CD8).

Each CDR3 protein gets one entry after TCRdb re-called the 5' RACE reads with MiXCR. This table has about 260,000 distinct CDR3 sequences, around 5.3% appearing once. As for this clonotype: Its antigen is as yet unknown.

The germline gives CDR1 SGHDT, CDR2 YYEEEE. Deletions cut 4 bases from V and 11 bases from J, with 18 bases between. The CDR3 contains 13 residues. This rearrangement joins TRBV5-6 to TRBJ1-2; D is undetermined. The specimen comprised CD4+ T cells sorted from PBMCs, sampled on the day of the yellow fever booster vaccination. This clonotype was sampled from a man younger than 35 who received the YFV17D yellow fever vaccine. Here the CDR3 DNA reads TGTGCCAGCAGCCCAGGCAGCCAGGAATATTACACCTTC. Protein: CASSPGSQEYYTF. The full variable domain, its missing parts supplied by reference TRBV5-6 and TRBJ1-2, is DAGVTQSPTHLIKTRGQQVTLRCSPKSGHDTVSWYQQALGQGPQFIFQYYEEEERQRGNFPDRFSGHQFPNYSSELNVNALLLGDSALYLCASSPGSQEYYTFGSGTRLTVV.